This T cell receptor beta chain emerged from a study of cytomegalovirus exposure and HLA in healthy donors. Study-wide findings and caveats: In a later analysis, TCR beta V- and J-gene trimming was associated with a missense DCLRE1C variant. According to reports, the classifier identified cytomegalovirus status with high specificity and sensitivity. A previous analysis found most TCR beta V segments productive roughly 87% or roughly 30% of the time.

Although they were nominally healthy when sampled, donors likely had unrecorded immune exposures. The PCR was carried out with 60 Vbeta primers and 13 Jbeta primers. TCRdb's table, derived via immunoSEQ multiplex PCR, lists solely in-frame clones and lacks some. Recorded for this sample: 38,000 or so clones. Notes on this clone: Its cognate antigen is unknown.

The sequenced sample consisted of PBMCs. This TCR was recovered from a man aged 35 to 55 in good health and CMV-seropositive.

The CDR3: CASSTVWEQYF. CDR3 DNA sequence: TGTGCCAGCAGTACTGTTTGGGAGCAGTACTTC. J is TRBJ2-5 and V is TRBV6-5; possible D gene TRBD2, 5 bases. V lost 5 bases, J lost 11 bases, and 12 bases lay in between. This CDR3 comprises 11 residues. Germline assignment: CDR1 MNHEY and CDR2 SVGAGI.